This TCR beta chain appears in the sequencing data of a study of shared clonotypes between healthy human individuals. Study-wide points: Rarefaction analysis demonstrated incomplete sorted-subset sequencing notwithstanding large depth.

Germline values: CDR1 SGDLS, CDR2 YYNGEE. Trimming stripped 1 base from V and 3 bases from J, with 6 bases between. The CDR3 is 13 amino acids. The method was immunoSEQ multiplex PCR; TCRdb's version includes in-frame clones alone and lacks a portion of them. The sample lists some 1,600,000 clones, 98% occurring once. On this clone itself: Antigen unknown.

The chain combines TRBV9 with TRBJ2-3, with D unclear. What was sequenced was naive CD4+ T cells sorted from blood. The subset is: CD45RA+ positively selected. The receptor was isolated from a young man in good health. The CDR3 nucleotides are TGTGCCAGCAGCGTACGACAAACAGATACGCAGTATTTT. It encodes CASSVRQTDTQYF. The whole variable domain, filled in from reference TRBV9 and TRBJ2-3, reads DSGVTQTPKHLITATGQRVTLRCSPRSGDLSVYWYQQSLDQGLQFLIQYYNGEERAKGNILERFSAQQFPDLHSELNLSSLELGDSALYFCASSVRQTDTQYFGPGTRLTVL.